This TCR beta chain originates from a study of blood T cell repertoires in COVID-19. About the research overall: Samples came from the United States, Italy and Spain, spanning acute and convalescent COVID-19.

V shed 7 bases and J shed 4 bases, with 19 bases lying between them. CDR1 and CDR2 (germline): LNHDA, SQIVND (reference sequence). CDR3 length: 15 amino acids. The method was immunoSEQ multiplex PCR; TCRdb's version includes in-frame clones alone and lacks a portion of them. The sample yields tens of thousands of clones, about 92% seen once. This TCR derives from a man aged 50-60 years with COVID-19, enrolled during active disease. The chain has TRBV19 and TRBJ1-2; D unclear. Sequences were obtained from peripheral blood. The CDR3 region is CASKGGRGGLYGYTF. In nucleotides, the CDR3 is TGTGCCAGTAAGGGCGGCCGCGGCGGGCTCTATGGCTACACCTTC. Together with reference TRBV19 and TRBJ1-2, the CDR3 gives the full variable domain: DGGITQSPKYLFRKEGQNVTLSCEQNLNHDAMYWYRQDPGQGLRLIYYSQIVNDFQKGDIAEGYSVSREKKESFPLTVTSAQKNPTAFYLCASKGGRGGLYGYTFGSGTRLTVV.